One and the same sample provided the 23 T cell receptor beta chains below, sequenced in a study of cytomegalovirus exposure and HLA in healthy donors. Primers included in the PCR were 60 Vbeta and 13 Jbeta primers. Profiled with immunoSEQ multiplex PCR; TCRdb holds only in-frame clones, not every one. The repertoire has 90,000 to 100,000 clones, 65% to 85% of them found once; the top ten carry approximately 2%. What was sequenced was PBMCs. The receptor source for this set is a young man in good health and CMV-seronegative.

The rearrangement links TRBV7-8 to TRBJ1-5; D is perhaps TRBD1 (6 bases). Trimming took 2 bases from V and 2 from J, leaving 10 bases between them. In germline, CDR1 is SGHVS, CDR2 FQNEAQ. The length of the CDR3 is 15 residues. This CDR3 is CASSLRGAGNQPQHF. The CDR3 nucleotides are TGTGCCAGCAGCTTACGGGGGGCTGGCAATCAGCCCCAGCATTTT.

J is TRBJ2-2 and V is TRBV5-1; TRBD2 agrees at 10 bases. Germline-derived CDR1 and CDR2 are SGHRS and YFSETQ. The V segment lost 1 base and the J segment 6 bases; nucleotides outside the gene matches: 9. The CDR3 length is 17 residues. The CDR3 region has the DNA TGCGCCAGCAGCTTGCTGGCGAGCGGGGGGGCCGCCGGGGAGCTGTTTTTT. Translated: CASSLLASGGAAGELFF.

As DNA, the CDR3 is TGTGCCAGCAGGGACTTGGGTGACACTGAAGCTTTCTTT. As protein: CASRDLGDTEAFF. This rearrangement joins TRBV11-2 to TRBJ1-1; D unclear. The CDR3 runs 13 residues. V was trimmed by 6 bases and J by 3 bases, leaving 11 bases between them. Looked up from germline, CDR1 is SGHAT and CDR2 is FQNNGV.

The J gene is TRBJ2-5, the V gene TRBV5-4; D may be TRBD1 (6 bases). Germline V gene data show CDR1 as SGHNT and CDR2 as YYREEE (reference sequence). CDR3 size: 13 residues. Between the trimmed V and J ends, which lost 4 bases and 4 bases, there was a span of 11 bases. This CDR3 reads CASSRPGAETQYF. The CDR3 coding sequence is TGTGCCAGCAGCCGTCCAGGGGCAGAGACCCAGTACTTC.

The chain is built from TRBV6-1 and TRBJ1-2; possible D gene TRBD1, 5 bases. Trimming stripped 6 bases from V and 2 bases from J, with 13 bases between. Germline V CDR1 and CDR2: MNHNS, SASEGT. The CDR3 consists of 14 residues. The CDR3 region is CASSPQGANYGYTF. CDR3 sequence (DNA): TGTGCCAGCAGCCCACAAGGGGCAAACTATGGCTACACCTTC.

The gene calls are TRBV10-3 and TRBJ1-5; 9 positions agree with TRBD1. The germline V gene encodes CDR1 ENHRY and CDR2 SYGVKD. CDR3 length: 16 amino acids. V lost 5 bases to trimming and J lost 1 base; unmatched junction nucleotides: 6. The CDR3 here is CAISRDRVRSNQPQHF. As DNA, the CDR3 is TGTGCCATCAGTCGGGACAGGGTGAGAAGCAATCAGCCCCAGCATTTT.

This clone was picked up one time. The chain carries TRBV6-1 and TRBJ2-1; TRBD1 matches 7 bases. The V gene end was trimmed by 7 bases and the J gene end by 5 bases; junction bases not matched to a gene: 8. Germline lookup yields CDR1 MNHNS and CDR2 SASEGT. The CDR3 has 14 amino acids. The CDR3 is CASTPRTGDNEQFF. DNA for the CDR3: TGTGCCAGCACCCCCCGGACAGGCGACAATGAGCAGTTCTTC.

The genes are TRBV6-5 and TRBJ2-5; 7 bases map to TRBD1. The CDR3 covers 15 residues. Germline-derived CDR1 and CDR2 are MNHEY and SVGAGI. Trimming took 7 bases from V and 5 from J; bases not matched to a gene: 13. The CDR3 reads CASKPTGQVGETQYF. CDR3 nucleotides: TGTGCCAGCAAACCCACAGGACAGGTCGGGGAGACCCAGTACTTC.

The chain employs TRBV6-1 and TRBJ1-3, with 11 bases aligning to TRBD1. CDR1 and CDR2 from the germline V gene are MNHNS and SASEGT. CDR3 length: 17 residues. V was clipped by 3 bases and J by 4 bases; unmatched bases: 8. CDR3 in DNA: TGTGCCAGCAGTGAGCGGACAGGGGGCGCTTCCGGAAACACCATATATTTT. It specifies CASSERTGGASGNTIYF.

V gene TRBV14 combines with J gene TRBJ2-1; D uncertain. Trimming left V 6 bases short and J 6 bases short, with 15 bases between. The germline V gene has CDR1 SGHDN and CDR2 FVKESK. The CDR3 totals 14 residues. The CDR3 region is CASSLLQVGNEQFF. The CDR3 nucleotides read TGTGCCAGCAGTCTACTGCAGGTTGGCAATGAGCAGTTCTTC.

The chain carries TRBV4-2 and TRBJ1-5; tentatively, D is TRBD1 (6 bases). The V end lost 0 bases, the J end lost 4 bases, and 10 bases lay between the germline ends. There are 15 residues in the CDR3. Germline CDR1 reads LGHNA; CDR2 reads YNFKEQ. This CDR3 is CASSQDGQGNQPQHF. CDR3 DNA sequence: TGTGCCAGCAGCCAAGATGGGCAGGGGAATCAGCCCCAGCATTTT.

This clone was seen a handful of times. The V call is TRBV11-2, the J call TRBJ2-5, with 10 bases that match TRBD2. Germline assignment: CDR1 SGHAT and CDR2 FQNNGV. This CDR3 contains 13 residues. Trimming removed 10 bases from V and 0 bases from J; junction bases left unmatched: 2. The CDR3 bases are TGTGCCACGGGACTAGCGTACCAAGAGACCCAGTACTTC. Its protein is CATGLAYQETQYF. The full variable domain, in which reference TRBV11-2 and TRBJ2-5 provide the parts outside the CDR3, is EAGVAQSPRYKIIEKRQSVAFWCNPISGHATLYWYQQILGQGPKLLIQFQNNGVVDDSQLPKDRFSAERLKGVDSTLKIQPAKLEDSAVYLCATGLAYQETQYFGPGTRLLVL.

The chain links TRBV25-1 to TRBJ1-2; tentative D call: TRBD1 (5 bases). Trimming stripped 8 bases from V and 4 bases from J, with 14 bases between. CDR3 length equals 13 residues. Germline CDR1 and CDR2: MGHDK and SYGVNS. The CDR3 reads CASAGGDGYGYTF. The CDR3 DNA is TGTGCCAGCGCGGGAGGGGACGGCTATGGCTACACCTTC.

This clone came up a few times. The rearrangement uses TRBV27 and TRBJ2-7; the D gene is possibly TRBD1 (5 bases). The V gene lost 0 bases and the J gene lost 1 base, with 10 bases spanning the gap. The CDR3 spans 15 residues. Germline CDR1 MNHEY, CDR2 SMNVEV (reference sequence). The CDR3 sequence is CASSLSTVRSYEQYF. The CDR3 DNA reads as TGTGCCAGCAGTTTATCGACAGTCCGTTCCTACGAGCAGTACTTC.

The genes are TRBV19 and TRBJ2-6, with D possibly matching TRBD1 (5 bases). CDR1 is LNHDA, CDR2 SQIVND, per germline (reference sequence). Trimming took off 3 bases at V and 2 bases at J, with 8 bases between the two ends. This CDR3 is built from 15 residues. As DNA, the CDR3 is TGTGCCAGTAGTATCAGGGCCCCTGGGGCCAACGTCCTGACTTTC. Translating gives CASSIRAPGANVLTF.

The chain has TRBV14 and TRBJ1-1, with unresolved D. CDR3 length: 14 residues. Germline CDR1 is SGHDN and CDR2 is FVKESK. The V end was cut by 2 bases, the J end by 0 bases, with 7 bases between. The CDR3: CASSQQALNTEAFF. CDR3 nucleotides: TGTGCCAGCAGCCAACAGGCATTGAACACTGAAGCTTTCTTT. Looking up the rest from reference TRBV14 and TRBJ1-1 gives the full variable domain: EAGVTQFPSHSVIEKGQTVTLRCDPISGHDNLYWYRRVMGKEIKFLLHFVKESKQDESGMPNNRFLAERTGGTYSTLKVQPAELEDSGVYFCASSQQALNTEAFFGQGTRLTVV.

The sample holds a few counts of this clone. The genes are TRBV27 and TRBJ1-5; perhaps TRBD1 as D (5 bases). With 4 bases removed from V and 2 bases from J, the gap between germline ends came to 12 bases. The CDR3 consists of 15 residues. Germline CDR1 MNHEY, CDR2 SMNVEV (reference sequence). The CDR3 bases are TGTGCCAGCAGTTCGGGACTTGAGGGCAATCAGCCCCAGCATTTT. Its protein product is CASSSGLEGNQPQHF.

This clone was observed a few times. The V gene is TRBV14, the J gene TRBJ2-7; tentative D call: TRBD1 (6 bases). V lost 3 bases, J lost 9 bases, and 18 bases lay in between. This CDR3 is 14 amino acids long. Per germline, CDR1 SGHDN and CDR2 FVKESK. CDR3 sequence: CASSQGHLRVAQYF. The CDR3 coding sequence is TGTGCCAGCAGCCAGGGACACCTCCGGGTTGCGCAGTACTTC.

CDR3 nucleotides: TGTGCCATCAGTGTAGGCCTCGGGGGGGAGACCCAGTACTTC. Amino acid sequence: CAISVGLGGETQYF. This chain links TRBV10-3 with TRBJ2-5; 7 bases are shared with TRBD2. This CDR3 has 14 amino acids. CDR1 is ENHRY, CDR2 SYGVKD, per germline. J lost 5 bases, V lost 4 bases, and 7 bases had no gene match.

This chain uses TRBV7-3 with TRBJ1-2; TRBD1 is a possible D gene (6 bases). This CDR3 has 13 residues. The germline V gene has CDR1 SGHTA and CDR2 FQGTGA. Trimming removed 5 bases at V and 8 bases at J, with 15 bases between. In nucleotides, the CDR3 is TGTGCCAGCAGCCCGGGGGGGGCGGGAGGCTACACCTTC. Protein: CASSPGGAGGYTF. The whole variable domain, filled in from reference TRBV7-3 and TRBJ1-2, reads GAGVSQTPSNKVTEKGKYVELRCDPISGHTALYWYRQSLGQGPEFLIYFQGTGAADDSGLPNDRFFAVRPEGSVSTLKIQRTERGDSAVYLCASSPGGAGGYTFGSGTRLTVV.

This chain joins TRBV5-1 and TRBJ1-2; tentative D call: TRBD1 (5 bases). The CDR3 loop spans 14 amino acids. The V gene's germline CDR1 is SGHRS and CDR2 YFSETQ. Trimming pared 4 bases from V and 0 bases from J, leaving 10 bases between. CDR3 coding DNA: TGCGCCAGCAGCCTGGACACAGCTAACTATGGCTACACCTTC. Residues: CASSLDTANYGYTF. Drawing the rest from reference TRBV5-1 and TRBJ1-2, the complete variable domain is KAGVTQTPRYLIKTRGQQVTLSCSPISGHRSVSWYQQTPGQGLQFLFEYFSETQRNKGNFPGRFSGRQFSNSRSEMNVSTLELGDSALYLCASSLDTANYGYTFGSGTRLTVV.

V is TRBV27 and J is TRBJ1-3; D is unclear. V lost 3 bases and J lost 3, with 9 bases in between. This CDR3 has 14 amino acids. Germline V gene sequence: CDR1 MNHEY, CDR2 SMNVEV (reference sequence). CDR3 amino acids: CASSFGGFGNTIYF. The CDR3 nucleotides read TGTGCCAGCAGTTTTGGAGGTTTTGGAAACACCATATATTTT.

This chain joins TRBV27 and TRBJ2-7, with a possible D match to TRBD1 (6 bases). Trimming took 3 bases from V and 5 from J, leaving 14 bases between them. The CDR3 consists of 14 residues. Looked up from germline, CDR1 is MNHEY and CDR2 is SMNVEV (reference sequence). CDR3 region: CASSLQARGHEQYF. The CDR3 nucleotides read TGTGCCAGCAGTTTGCAGGCCAGGGGCCACGAGCAGTACTTC.